Listed here are 7 T cell receptor beta chains from one sample, sequenced in a study of shared clonotypes between healthy human individuals. Some clones are missing from TCRdb's copy, which holds only in-frame ones; the method was immunoSEQ multiplex PCR. The sample contains some 1.1 million clones, 60% to 85% of which appear only once. What was sequenced was memory CD4+ T cells from PBMCs. Subset: CD45RA-negative fraction. The receptors shown here come from a man aged 18 to 30 in good health. Some clones in this sample may be carry-over from other donors' samples.

This clone has at least ten counts. The CDR3 here is CASSVLAQGASGEQFF. CDR3 nucleotides: TGTGCCAGCAGCGTCCTCGCACAGGGGGCGAGCGGTGAGCAGTTCTTC. V gene TRBV9 combines with J gene TRBJ2-1; TRBD1 aligns across 9 bases. The V gene's germline CDR1 is SGDLS and CDR2 YYNGEE. Trimming at V came to 2 bases and at J to 9 bases, leaving 12 bases not matched to a gene. The CDR3 is 16 amino acids.

The genes are TRBV5-1 and TRBJ2-3; possibly TRBD2 for D (6 bases). CDR3 length equals 14 residues. V was cut by 3 bases and J by 5 bases, with 13 bases left in between. Germline-derived CDR1 and CDR2 are SGHRS and YFSETQ. CDR3 nucleotide sequence: TGCGCCAGCAGCTCGGTGGGGAGGCAAGATACGCAGTATTTT. This codes for CASSSVGRQDTQYF.

The V call is TRBV30, the J call TRBJ1-1; D uncertain. This CDR3 has 11 amino acids. Deletions cut 4 bases from V and 7 bases from J, with 10 bases between. Germline CDR1 and CDR2: GTSNPN and SVGIG (reference sequence). The CDR3 nucleotides are TGTGCCTGGACTAGGAGCGGTGAAGCTTTCTTT. It translates to CAWTRSGEAFF.

V usage is TRBV28 and J usage is TRBJ2-3; the D gene is possibly TRBD2 (6 bases). V was trimmed by 11 bases and J by 0 bases, leaving 12 bases between them. The CDR3 contains 13 residues. The germline V gene encodes CDR1 MDHEN and CDR2 SYDVKM. The CDR3 loop reads CAGGAPSTDTQYF. The CDR3 DNA is TGTGCCGGAGGGGCCCCTAGCACAGATACGCAGTATTTT.

The gene calls are TRBV15 and TRBJ1-1, with a tentative D call TRBD1 (6 bases). This CDR3 region has 14 residues. V lost 1 base and J 7 bases, leaving 13 bases between the germline ends. The germline V gene has CDR1 LNHNV and CDR2 YYDKDF (reference sequence). The CDR3 here is CATSRVDRLHEAFF. The CDR3, as DNA: TGTGCCACCAGCAGAGTAGACAGGCTTCATGAAGCTTTCTTT.

As to this clone: It is likely a read error: a sequence one base away is far more abundant. The chain is built from TRBV30 and TRBJ1-1; tentative D call: TRBD1 (5 bases). Per the germline V gene, CDR1 is GTSNPN and CDR2 is SVGIG (reference sequence). The CDR3 has 13 residues. V lost 2 bases and J lost 5, with 12 bases in between. DNA for the CDR3: TGTGCCTGGAGTATAGACAGTAGGACTGAAGCTTTCTTT. This sequence encodes CAWSIDSRTEAFF.

The chain carries TRBV19 and TRBJ1-1; TRBD1 agrees at 8 bases. The CDR3 runs to 16 residues. Germline V gene lookup returns CDR1 LNHDA and CDR2 SQIVND (reference sequence). The V gene end was trimmed by 3 bases and the J gene end by 0 bases; junction bases not matched to a gene: 6. CDR3 nucleotide sequence: TGTGCCAGTAGTATCCAGGGGACAGGAATGAACACTGAAGCTTTCTTT. It specifies CASSIQGTGMNTEAFF.